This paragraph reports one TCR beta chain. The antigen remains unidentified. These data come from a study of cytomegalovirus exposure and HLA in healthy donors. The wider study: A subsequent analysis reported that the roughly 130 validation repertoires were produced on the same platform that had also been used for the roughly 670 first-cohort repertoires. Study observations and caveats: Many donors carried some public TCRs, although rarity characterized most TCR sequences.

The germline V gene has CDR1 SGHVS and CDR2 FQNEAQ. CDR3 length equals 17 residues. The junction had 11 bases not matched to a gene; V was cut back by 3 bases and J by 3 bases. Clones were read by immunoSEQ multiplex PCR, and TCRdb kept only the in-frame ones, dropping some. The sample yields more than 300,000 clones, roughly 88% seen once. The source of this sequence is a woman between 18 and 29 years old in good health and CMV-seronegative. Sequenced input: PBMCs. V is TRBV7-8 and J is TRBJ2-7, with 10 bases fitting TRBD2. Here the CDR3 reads CASSLRYWLAGVYEQYF. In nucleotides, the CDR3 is TGTGCCAGCAGCTTGAGGTATTGGCTAGCGGGAGTCTACGAGCAGTACTTC.